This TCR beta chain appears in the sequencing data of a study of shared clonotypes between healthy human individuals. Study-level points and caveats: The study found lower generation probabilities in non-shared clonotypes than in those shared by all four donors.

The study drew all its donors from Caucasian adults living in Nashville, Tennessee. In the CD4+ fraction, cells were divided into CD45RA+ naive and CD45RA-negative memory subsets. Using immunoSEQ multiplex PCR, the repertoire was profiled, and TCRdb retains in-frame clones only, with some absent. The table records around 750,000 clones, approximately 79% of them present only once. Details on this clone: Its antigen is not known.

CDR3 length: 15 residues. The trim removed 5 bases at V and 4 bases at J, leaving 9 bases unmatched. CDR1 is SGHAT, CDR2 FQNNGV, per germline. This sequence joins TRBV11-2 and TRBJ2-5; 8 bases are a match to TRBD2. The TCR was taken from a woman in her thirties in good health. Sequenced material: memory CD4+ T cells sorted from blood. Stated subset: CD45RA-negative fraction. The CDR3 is CASSLRVAGRETQYF. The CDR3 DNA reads TGTGCCAGCAGCCTCCGAGTAGCGGGAAGAGAGACCCAGTACTTC.